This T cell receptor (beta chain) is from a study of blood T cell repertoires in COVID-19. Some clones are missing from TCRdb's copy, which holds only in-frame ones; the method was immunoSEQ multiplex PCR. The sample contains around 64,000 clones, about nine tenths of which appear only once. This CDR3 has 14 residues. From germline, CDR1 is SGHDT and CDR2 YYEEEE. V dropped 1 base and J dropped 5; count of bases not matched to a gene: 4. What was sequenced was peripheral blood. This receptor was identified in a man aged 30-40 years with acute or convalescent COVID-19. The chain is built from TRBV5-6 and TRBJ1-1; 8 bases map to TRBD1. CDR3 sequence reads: CASSLNRGWTEAFF. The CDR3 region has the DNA TGTGCCAGCAGCTTGAACAGGGGGTGGACTGAAGCTTTCTTT. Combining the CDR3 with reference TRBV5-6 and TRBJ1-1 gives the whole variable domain DAGVTQSPTHLIKTRGQQVTLRCSPKSGHDTVSWYQQALGQGPQFIFQYYEEEERQRGNFPDRFSGHQFPNYSSELNVNALLLGDSALYLCASSLNRGWTEAFFGQGTRLTVV.